Below, one T cell receptor beta chain is given with its context. The antigen remains unidentified. These data are taken from a study of CD8+ T cells in alopecia areata. The study, taken as a whole, reports: Clonality exceeded that of normal scalp in lesional scalp, most notably in alopecia totalis/universalis.

RNA was isolated and reverse transcribed to cDNA, the sequencing template. Generated by immunoSEQ multiplex PCR, the TCRdb table keeps only in-frame clones and is missing some. The sample carries 250,000 to 300,000 clones, roughly 50% recorded once. The CDR3 spans 12 residues. Germline values: CDR1 SQVTM, CDR2 ANQGSEA. The V end was cut by 5 bases, the J end by 3 bases, with 10 bases between. Sample treatment: oral pan-JAK inhibitor, 5-10 mg twice daily. This specimen was CD4+ T cells sorted from blood, taken at week 24, from a patient treated with tofacitinib. The chain employs TRBV29-1 and TRBJ1-1, with no clear D. The TCR was taken from a human donor with alopecia areata. The DNA of the CDR3 is TGCAGCGTTCAGAGGGTAGACACTGAAGCTTTCTTT. It yields the protein CSVQRVDTEAFF.